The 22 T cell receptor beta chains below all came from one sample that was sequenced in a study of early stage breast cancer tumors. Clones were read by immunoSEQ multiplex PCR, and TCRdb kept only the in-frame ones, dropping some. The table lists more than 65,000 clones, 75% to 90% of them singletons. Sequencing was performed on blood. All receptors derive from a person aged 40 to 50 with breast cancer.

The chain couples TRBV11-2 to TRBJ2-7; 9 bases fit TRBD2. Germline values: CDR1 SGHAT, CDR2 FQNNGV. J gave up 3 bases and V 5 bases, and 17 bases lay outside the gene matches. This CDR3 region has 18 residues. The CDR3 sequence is CASSPISLRKREDYEQYF. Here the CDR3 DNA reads TGTGCCAGCAGCCCGATTAGCCTCCGGAAGCGGGAGGACTACGAGCAGTACTTC.

In DNA form, the CDR3 reads TGCGCCAGCAGCTTGCACGGGGGGACAGGGCCCGGTAATGAGCAGTTCTTC. It codes for CASSLHGGTGPGNEQFF. The chain is built from TRBV5-1 and TRBJ2-1; TRBD1 agrees at 9 bases. Germline lookup yields CDR1 SGHRS and CDR2 YFSETQ. CDR3 length equals 17 residues. The V segment lost 1 base and the J segment 7 bases; nucleotides outside the gene matches: 12.

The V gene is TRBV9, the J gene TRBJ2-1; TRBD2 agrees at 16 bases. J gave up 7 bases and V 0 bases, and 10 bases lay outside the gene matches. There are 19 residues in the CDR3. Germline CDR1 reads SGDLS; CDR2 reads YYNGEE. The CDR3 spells CASSVAGTSGRANENEQFF. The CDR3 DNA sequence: TGTGCCAGCAGCGTAGCTGGGACTAGCGGGAGGGCCAACGAGAATGAGCAGTTCTTC.

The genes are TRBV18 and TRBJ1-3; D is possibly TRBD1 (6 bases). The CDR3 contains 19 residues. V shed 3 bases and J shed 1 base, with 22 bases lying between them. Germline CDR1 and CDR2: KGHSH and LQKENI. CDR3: CASSPTSLAQGYSGNTIYF. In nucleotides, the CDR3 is TGTGCCAGCTCACCCACCTCTTTAGCGCAGGGGTATTCTGGAAACACCATATATTTT.

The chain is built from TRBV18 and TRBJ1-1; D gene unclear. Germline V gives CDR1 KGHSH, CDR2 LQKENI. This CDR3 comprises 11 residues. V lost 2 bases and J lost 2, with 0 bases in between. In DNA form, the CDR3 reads TGTGCCAGCTCACCAAACACTGAAGCTTTCTTT. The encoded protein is CASSPNTEAFF.

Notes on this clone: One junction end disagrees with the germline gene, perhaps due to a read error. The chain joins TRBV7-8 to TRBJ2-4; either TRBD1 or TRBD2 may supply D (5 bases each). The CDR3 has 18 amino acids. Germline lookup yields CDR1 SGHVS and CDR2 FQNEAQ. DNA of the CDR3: TGTGCCAGCAGTTTAGGTCAGCCGGGGCTACTAGCCAAAAACATTCAGTACTTC. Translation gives CASSLGQPGLLAKNIQYF. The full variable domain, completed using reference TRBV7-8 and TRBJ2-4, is GAGVSQSPRYKVAKRGQDVALRCDPISGHVSLFWYQQALGQGPEFLTYFQNEAQLDKSGLPSDRFFAERPEGSVSTLKIQRTQQEDSAVYLCASSLGQPGLLAKNIQYFGAGTRLSVL.

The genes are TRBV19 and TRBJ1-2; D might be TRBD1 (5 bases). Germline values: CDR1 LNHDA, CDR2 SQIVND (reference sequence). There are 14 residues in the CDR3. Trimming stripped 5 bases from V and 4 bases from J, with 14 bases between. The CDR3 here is CASSPTGLSYGYTF. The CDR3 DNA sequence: TGTGCCAGTAGTCCGACGGGACTTTCCTATGGCTACACCTTC.

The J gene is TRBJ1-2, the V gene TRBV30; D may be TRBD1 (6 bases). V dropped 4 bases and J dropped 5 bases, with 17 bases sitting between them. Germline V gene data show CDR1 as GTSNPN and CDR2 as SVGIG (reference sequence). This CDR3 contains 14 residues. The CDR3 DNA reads TGTGCCTGGAAAAGGCCAAACAGGGAATATGGCTACACCTTC. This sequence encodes CAWKRPNREYGYTF. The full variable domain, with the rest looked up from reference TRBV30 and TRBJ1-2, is SQTIHQWPATLVQPVGSPLSLECTVEGTSNPNLYWYRQAAGRGLQLLFYSVGIGQISSEVPQNLSASRPQDRQFILSSKKLLLSDSGFYLCAWKRPNREYGYTFGSGTRLTVV.

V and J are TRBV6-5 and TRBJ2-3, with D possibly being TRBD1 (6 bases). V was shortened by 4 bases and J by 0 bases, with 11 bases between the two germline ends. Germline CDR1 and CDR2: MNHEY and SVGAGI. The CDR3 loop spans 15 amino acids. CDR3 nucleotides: TGTGCCAGCAGTTCGGGACACACGAGCACAGATACGCAGTATTTT. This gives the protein CASSSGHTSTDTQYF.

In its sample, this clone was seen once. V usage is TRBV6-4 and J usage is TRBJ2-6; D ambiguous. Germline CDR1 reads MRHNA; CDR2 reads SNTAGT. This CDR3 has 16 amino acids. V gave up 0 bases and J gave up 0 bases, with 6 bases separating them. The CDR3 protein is CASSDSSNSGANVLTF. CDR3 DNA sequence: TGTGCCAGCAGTGACTCGAGCAACTCTGGGGCCAACGTCCTGACTTTC.

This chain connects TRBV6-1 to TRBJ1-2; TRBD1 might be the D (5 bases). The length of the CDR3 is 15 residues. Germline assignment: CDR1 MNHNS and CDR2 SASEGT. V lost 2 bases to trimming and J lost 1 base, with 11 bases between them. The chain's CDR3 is CASSEQGDFNYGYTF. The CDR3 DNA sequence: TGTGCCAGCAGTGAACAGGGAGACTTTAACTATGGCTACACCTTC.

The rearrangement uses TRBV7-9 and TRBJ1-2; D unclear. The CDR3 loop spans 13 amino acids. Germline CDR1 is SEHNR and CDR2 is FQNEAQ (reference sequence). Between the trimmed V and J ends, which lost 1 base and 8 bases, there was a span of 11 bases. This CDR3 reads CASSLGTQEGYTF. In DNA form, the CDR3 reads TGTGCCAGCAGCTTAGGCACTCAGGAAGGCTACACCTTC.

CDR3 sequence (DNA): TGTGCCAGCAGCACAGGACAGGCGGGGGGCTACACCTTC. Protein: CASSTGQAGGYTF. This chain connects TRBV5-4 to TRBJ1-2; 7 bases match TRBD1. The CDR3 consists of 13 residues. CDR1 is SGHNT and CDR2 is YYREEE in the germline V gene (reference sequence). V lost 4 bases and J lost 8; bases outside the gene matches: 8.

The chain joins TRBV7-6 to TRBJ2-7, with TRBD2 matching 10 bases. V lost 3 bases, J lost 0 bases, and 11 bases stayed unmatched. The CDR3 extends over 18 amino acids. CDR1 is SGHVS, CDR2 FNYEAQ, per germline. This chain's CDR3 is CASSFSGGLAESSYEQYF. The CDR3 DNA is TGTGCCAGCAGCTTTTCCGGCGGACTAGCGGAGAGCTCCTACGAGCAGTACTTC.

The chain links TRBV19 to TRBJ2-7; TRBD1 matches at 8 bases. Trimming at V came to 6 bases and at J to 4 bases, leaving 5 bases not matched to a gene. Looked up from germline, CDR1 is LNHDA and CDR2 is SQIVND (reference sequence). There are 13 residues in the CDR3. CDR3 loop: CASSSRGRYEQYF. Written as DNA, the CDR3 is TGTGCCAGTAGCTCCAGGGGGCGTTACGAGCAGTACTTC. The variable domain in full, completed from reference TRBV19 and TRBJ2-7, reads DGGITQSPKYLFRKEGQNVTLSCEQNLNHDAMYWYRQDPGQGLRLIYYSQIVNDFQKGDIAEGYSVSREKKESFPLTVTSAQKNPTAFYLCASSSRGRYEQYFGPGTRLTVT.

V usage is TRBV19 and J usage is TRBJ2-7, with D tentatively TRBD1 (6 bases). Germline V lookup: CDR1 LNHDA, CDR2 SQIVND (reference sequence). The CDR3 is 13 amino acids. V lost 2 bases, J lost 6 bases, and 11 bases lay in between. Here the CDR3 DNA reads TGTGCCAGTAGTATATCGGACAGAGGCGAGCAGTACTTC. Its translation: CASSISDRGEQYF.

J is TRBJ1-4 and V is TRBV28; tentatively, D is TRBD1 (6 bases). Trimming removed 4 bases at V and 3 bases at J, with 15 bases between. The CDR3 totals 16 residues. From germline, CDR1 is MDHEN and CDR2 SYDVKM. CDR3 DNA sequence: TGTGCCAGCAGTTCCCAGGGGAATTTAGCTAATGAAAAACTGTTTTTT. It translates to CASSSQGNLANEKLFF.

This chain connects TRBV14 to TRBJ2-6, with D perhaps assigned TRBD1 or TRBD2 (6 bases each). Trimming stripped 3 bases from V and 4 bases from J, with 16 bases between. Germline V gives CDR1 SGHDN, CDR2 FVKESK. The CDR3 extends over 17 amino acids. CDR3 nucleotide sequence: TGTGCCAGCAGCCAGGAGGGCAGGGGCGGCGGGGCCAACGTCCTGACTTTC. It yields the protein CASSQEGRGGGANVLTF.

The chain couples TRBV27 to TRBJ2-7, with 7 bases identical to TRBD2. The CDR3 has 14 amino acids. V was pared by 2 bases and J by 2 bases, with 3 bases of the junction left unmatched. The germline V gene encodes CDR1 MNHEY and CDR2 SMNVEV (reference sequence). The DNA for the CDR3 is TGTGCCAGCAGTTTAACGGGAGGAACCTACGAGCAGTACTTC. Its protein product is CASSLTGGTYEQYF.

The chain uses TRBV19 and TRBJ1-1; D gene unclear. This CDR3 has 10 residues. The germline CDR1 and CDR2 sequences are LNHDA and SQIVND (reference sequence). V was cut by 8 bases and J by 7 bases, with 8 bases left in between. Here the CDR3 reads CASVGLEAFF. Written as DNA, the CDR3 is TGTGCCAGTGTAGGGCTTGAAGCTTTCTTT. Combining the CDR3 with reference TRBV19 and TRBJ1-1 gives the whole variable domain DGGITQSPKYLFRKEGQNVTLSCEQNLNHDAMYWYRQDPGQGLRLIYYSQIVNDFQKGDIAEGYSVSREKKESFPLTVTSAQKNPTAFYLCASVGLEAFFGQGTRLTVV.

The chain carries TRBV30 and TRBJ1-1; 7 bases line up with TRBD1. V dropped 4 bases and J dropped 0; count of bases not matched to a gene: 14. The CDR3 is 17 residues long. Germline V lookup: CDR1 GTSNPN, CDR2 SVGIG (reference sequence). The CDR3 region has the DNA TGTGCCTGGACGGGAAGGGGGCGGATATTCATGAACACTGAAGCTTTCTTT. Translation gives CAWTGRGRIFMNTEAFF.

Here the CDR3 reads CASSPGGGLMNTEAFF. The CDR3 DNA reads as TGTGCCAGCAGCCCTGGTGGGGGGCTTATGAACACTGAAGCTTTCTTT. The J gene is TRBJ1-1, the V gene TRBV28; D is possibly TRBD1 (6 bases). CDR1 is MDHEN and CDR2 is SYDVKM in the germline V gene. V was clipped by 6 bases and J by 0 bases, with 17 bases between them. The CDR3 is made up of 16 amino acids.